This T cell receptor beta chain comes out of a study of blood T cell repertoires in COVID-19. Study-level background: COVID-19 samples collected from the United States, Italy and Spain covered acute and convalescent phases. T cells, B-cell-depleted T cells, or PBMCs provided the cDNA or gDNA that served as material.

Study processing details: Estimates of nucleated cell counts were drawn from the amplification of reference gene primers. Method: immunoSEQ multiplex PCR; TCRdb's copy keeps in-frame clones and lacks some. That table supplies the V and J calls and clone size; D and trimming were determined from the DNA. The table records tens of thousands of clones, 70% to 90% of them present only once. Seattle researchers signed up patients amid active infection and tracked them longitudinally. J lost 7 bases, V lost 7 bases, and 7 bases had no gene match. The CDR3 has 13 residues. The germline CDR1 and CDR2 sequences are MGHDK and SYGVNS.

The rearrangement joins TRBV25-1 to TRBJ1-2; 9 nucleotides match TRBD1. Sequenced: peripheral blood. This clonotype was sampled from a man aged 50-59 years with COVID-19, enrolled during active disease. Here the CDR3 reads CASKGYRGLGYTF. The DNA of the CDR3 is TGTGCCAGCAAGGGCTACAGGGGGCTTGGCTACACCTTC.